What follows describes a single TCR beta chain. With 6 bases removed from V and 0 bases from J, the gap between germline ends came to 8 bases. Germline assignment: CDR1 MDHEN and CDR2 SYDVKM. CDR3 length equals 14 residues. The data derive from a study of T cell changes during pregnancy in multiple sclerosis. Profiling relied on immunoSEQ multiplex PCR, and the TCRdb table lists in-frame clones only, not all of them. Of approximately 23,000 clones in the sample, under 95% were seen once. The source material was CD4+ T cells from peripheral blood mononuclear cells, sampled in the third trimester of pregnancy. The gene calls are TRBV28 and TRBJ2-2; D not resolved. The TCR was taken from a female donor in good health, enrolled as a control in a pregnancy study. The CDR3 DNA sequence: TGTGCCAGCAGCTGGGCCCCGAACACCGGGGAGCTGTTTTTT. The encoded protein is CASSWAPNTGELFF.